This TCR beta chain was profiled in a study of beta chain features in type 1 diabetes. The study reverse transcribed the entire isolated RNA, so it sequenced expressed TCRB transcripts. TCRdb keeps only in-frame clones here, not all; method: immunoSEQ multiplex PCR. The sample records 330,000 or so clones, around 12% being singletons. Broader study findings: Within each of all four CD4+ subsets, Type 1 diabetes patients had TCRB CDR3s that were moderately but significantly shorter.

This clone was picked up a small number of times. The antigen is undetermined. Germline assignment: CDR1 SQVTM and CDR2 ANQGSEA. CDR3 length equals 13 residues. The trim removed 7 bases at V and 3 bases at J, leaving 6 bases unmatched. The rearrangement uses TRBV29-1 and TRBJ2-7; TRBD2 matches 10 bases. The TCR originated in a woman under 30 with type 1 diabetes. Input material: naive CD4+ T cells from blood. The CDR3 DNA is TGCAGCGCCCTAGCGGGGGAAATCTACGAGCAGTACTTC. Protein sequence: CSALAGEIYEQYF.